The rows below give T cell receptor beta chains drawn from one sample of a study of molecular identifiers for immune sequencing clone quantification. TCRdb itself ran the PCR reads through MiXCR, one entry per CDR3 protein. The table has some 590,000 distinct CDR3 sequences, over 25% seen once. The sequenced material came from naive CD8+ T cells from blood, with Jurkat cell RNA spiked in. The receptors were gathered from a human donor in good health. Some libraries in this study had Jurkat cell RNA spiked in. CDR3s include the opening cysteine and the closing phenylalanine or tryptophan. Fields, in order: D gene, V gene, J gene, clone size, CDR3 DNA, CDR3 protein. A D gene is named only where the DNA matches it firmly. For some rows the clone size is stated as once, few or many, or as a class when expanded; others skip it.

>-|TRBV12-3/TRBV12-4|TRBJ2-2|few
TGTGCCAGCAGTTTCCATGGGACGGCCGGGGAGCTGTTTTTT
CASSFHGTAGELFF
>-|TRBV3-1|TRBJ2-3|few
TGTGCCAGCAGCCGGGGGGAGTTGGGGGCCACAGATACGCAGTATTTT
CASSRGELGATDTQYF
>TRBD2|TRBV27|TRBJ2-7|once
TGTGCCAGCAGTTTCCTTTCAAGGACTAGCGGGGGCCTCGAAACCGAGCAGTACTTC
CASSFLSRTSGGLETEQYF
>TRBD1|TRBV6-8|TRBJ1-4|once
TGTGTCAGCAGTTATCGGTTCTATTCGCTAGGGACAGGGTTTGGTGAAAAACTGTTTTTT
CVSSYRFYSLGTGFGEKLFF
>TRBD1|TRBV7-9|TRBJ2-7|few
TGTGCCAGCGCCCTGACAGGGAACGAGCAGTACTTC
CASALTGNEQYF
>-|TRBV19|TRBJ1-2|-
TGTGCCAGTACCATCCGGGACGTGACTAACTATGGCTACACCTTC
CASTIRDVTNYGYTF
>-|TRBV19|TRBJ2-1|-
TGTGCCAGTCGAGACGGGATCTACAATGAGCAGTTCTTC
CASRDGIYNEQFF
>TRBD1|TRBV2|TRBJ2-5|few
TGTGCCAGCAGCGGGACAGTATGGGGGGAGACCCAGTACTTC
CASSGTVWGETQYF
>-|TRBV16|TRBJ1-5|many
TGTGCCAGCAGCCAATCAGGAGGGTATAGCAATCAGCCCCAGCATTTT
CASSQSGGYSNQPQHF
>-|TRBV4-2|TRBJ2-1|many
TGTGCCAGCAGCTATTCAGGGTCCTACAATGAGCAGTTCTTC
CASSYSGSYNEQFF
>TRBD1|TRBV19|TRBJ2-3|many
TGTGCCAGTAGTACAACAGGGGGCGTTCTCACAGATACGCAGTATTTT
CASSTTGGVLTDTQYF
>TRBD2|TRBV19|TRBJ2-7|few
TGTGCCAGTAGTCCCCAGGCTAGCGGCTCCTACGAGCAGTACTTC
CASSPQASGSYEQYF
>TRBD2|TRBV6-2/TRBV6-3|TRBJ2-5|few
TGTGCCAGCAGTTACTCGATTCTACCTAGCGGCTTCCTAAGTGACCAGTACTTC
CASSYSILPSGFLSDQYF
>-|TRBV29-1|TRBJ2-1|many
TGCAAAGGTGAAGGCGGGAACAATGAGCAGTTCTTC
CKGEGGNNEQFF
>TRBD2|TRBV20-1|TRBJ2-1|-
TGCAGTGCTGGAGATAGCAGGGTAGCGGGGGTCGGTGAGCAGTTCTTC
CSAGDSRVAGVGEQFF
>-|TRBV7-9|TRBJ2-2|-
TGTGCCAGCAGCCCACAACTCGGGGAGCTGTTTTTT
CASSPQLGELFF
>-|TRBV9|TRBJ2-1|-
TGTGCCAGCAGCGTAGGGATCAATGAGCAGTTCTTC
CASSVGINEQFF
>-|TRBV5-6|TRBJ2-7|few
TGTGCCAGCAGCCGGGGACAACTGAGCTCCTACGAGCAGTACTTC
CASSRGQLSSYEQYF
>-|TRBV15|TRBJ1-1|-
TGTGCCGCCAGCAGAGATCTTTGGACATTTGCTTTCTTT
CAASRDLWTFAFF
>-|TRBV5-1|TRBJ2-7|many
TGCGCCAGCTCCGAATCCCAACGTCCACCGGGACGGAAATACGAGCAGTACTTC
CASSESQRPPGRKYEQYF
>TRBD2|TRBV4-2|TRBJ2-7|-
TGTGCCAGCAGCCAAGAGGTCAGGTTAGCGGGAACATCCTACGAGCAGTACTTC
CASSQEVRLAGTSYEQYF
>-|TRBV27|TRBJ2-7|-
TGTGCCAGCAGTCTTAACTCAGGGTGGTCAGACGAGCAGTACTTC
CASSLNSGWSDEQYF
>-|TRBV4-1|TRBJ2-1|many
TGCGCCAGCAGCCAAGGCAGGGATGAGCAGTTCTTC
CASSQGRDEQFF
>TRBD1|TRBV27|TRBJ1-4|few
TGTGCCAGCAGTGGGACAGGGGTGTTCGGTAGTGAAAAACTGTTTTTT
CASSGTGVFGSEKLFF
>-|TRBV20-1|TRBJ1-4|many
TGCAGTGCAAACCAAGACAGGTTTAGCGAAAAACTGTTTTTT
CSANQDRFSEKLFF
>-|TRBV27|TRBJ1-5|few
TGTGCCAGCAGTCGACGTGGGGGTAGCAATCAGCCCCAGCATTTT
CASSRRGGSNQPQHF
>-|TRBV4-3|TRBJ1-2|many
TGCGCCAGCAGCCAAGATTCGGGCAGGGCTTACTATGGCTACACCTTC
CASSQDSGRAYYGYTF
>TRBD2|TRBV7-9|TRBJ2-3|-
TGTGCCAGCAGCACTTGGACTAGCGGGGGAACAGATACGCAGTATTTT
CASSTWTSGGTDTQYF
>-|TRBV4-3|TRBJ1-3|many
TGCGCCAGCAGCCAGGGAAGGACAACTGGAAACACCATATATTTT
CASSQGRTTGNTIYF